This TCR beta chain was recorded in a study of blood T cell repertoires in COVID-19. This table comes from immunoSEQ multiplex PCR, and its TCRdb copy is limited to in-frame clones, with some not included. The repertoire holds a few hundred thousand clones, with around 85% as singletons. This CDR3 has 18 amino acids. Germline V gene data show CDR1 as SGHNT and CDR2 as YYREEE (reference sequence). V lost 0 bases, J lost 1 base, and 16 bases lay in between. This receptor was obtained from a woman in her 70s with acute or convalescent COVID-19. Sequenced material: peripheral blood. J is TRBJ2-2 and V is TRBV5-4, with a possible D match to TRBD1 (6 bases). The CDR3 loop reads CASSLGTAPDLNTGELFF. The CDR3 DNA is TGTGCCAGCAGCTTGGGGACAGCCCCTGACCTGAACACCGGGGAGCTGTTTTTT.